The 29 T cell receptor beta chains presented below share a single source sample, sequenced in a study of graft-versus-host responses after intestinal transplantation. Assay used: immunoSEQ multiplex PCR; TCRdb lists only in-frame clones, some missing. The sample has approximately 88,000 clones; 85% to 90% are singletons. These receptors have no known antigen. The specimen comprised unstimulated CD4+ T cells sorted from spleen or lymph node cells, sampled before intestinal transplant. The receptors here all came from a human donor who received an intestinal transplant.

V is TRBV6-1 and J is TRBJ2-5; 11 positions match TRBD2. The CDR3 extends over 15 amino acids. V trimming: 4 bases; J trimming: 2 bases; junction bases outside the gene matches: 3. The germline CDR1 and CDR2 sequences are MNHNS and SASEGT. CDR3 in DNA: TGTGCCAGCAGTGGGGGGACTAGCGGACAAGAGACCCAGTACTTC. Its translation is CASSGGTSGQETQYF.

The chain employs TRBV27 and TRBJ2-7, with a weak D call TRBD1 (6 bases). V lost 5 bases and J lost 0, with 17 bases in between. The CDR3 has 16 amino acids. Germline CDR1 MNHEY, CDR2 SMNVEV (reference sequence). CDR3 protein: CASSQTGTTFSYEQYF. The CDR3 coding sequence is TGTGCCAGCAGTCAGACAGGAACGACGTTCTCCTACGAGCAGTACTTC.

The V and J genes are TRBV19 and TRBJ2-3; D gene uncertain. Trimming pared 0 bases from V and 11 bases from J, leaving 15 bases between. Germline lookup yields CDR1 LNHDA and CDR2 SQIVND (reference sequence). CDR3 size: 14 residues. CDR3 coding DNA: TGTGCCAGTAGTATAGATCCTATAGCCCACGGGCAGTATTTT. It yields the protein CASSIDPIAHGQYF.

The chain has TRBV18 and TRBJ1-5; no reliable D call. The CDR3 runs to 13 residues. Germline V gene lookup returns CDR1 KGHSH and CDR2 LQKENI. V lost 3 bases and J 3 bases, leaving 6 bases between the germline ends. The CDR3 spells CASSPLANQPQHF. The CDR3 region has the DNA TGTGCCAGCTCACCCCTAGCCAATCAGCCCCAGCATTTT.

The V gene is TRBV5-1, the J gene TRBJ2-3; D gene ambiguous. The germline V gene encodes CDR1 SGHRS and CDR2 YFSETQ. The V and J ends lost 0 bases and 1 base respectively, with 9 bases between them. The CDR3 has 15 residues. The CDR3 DNA reads as TGCGCCAGCAGCTTGGCCCTAGGAGGCACAGATACGCAGTATTTT. This encodes CASSLALGGTDTQYF.

The chain couples TRBV10-3 to TRBJ1-2; 9 positions match TRBD1. The CDR3 has 13 residues. Germline V CDR1 and CDR2: ENHRY, SYGVKD. V lost 2 bases, J lost 6 bases, and 1 base stayed unmatched. CDR3 bases: TGTGCCATCAGTGAGGGACAGGGGAATGGCTACACCTTC. Protein sequence: CAISEGQGNGYTF.

This chain's CDR3 is CASSPIQARTHTEAFF. The CDR3 DNA reads as TGTGCCAGCTCACCAATACAGGCCAGGACCCACACTGAAGCTTTCTTT. This rearrangement joins TRBV18 to TRBJ1-1, with a weak D call TRBD1 (5 bases). The V end was cut by 2 bases, the J end by 3 bases, with 16 bases between. CDR3 length: 16 residues. Germline assignment: CDR1 KGHSH and CDR2 LQKENI. Based on the CDR3 plus reference TRBV18 and TRBJ1-1, the full variable domain is NAGVMQNPRHLVRRRGQEARLRCSPMKGHSHVYWYRQLPEEGLKFMVYLQKENIIDESGMPKERFSAEFPKEGPSILRIQQVVRGDSAAYFCASSPIQARTHTEAFFGQGTRLTVV.

The V gene is TRBV6-6, the J gene TRBJ1-1; no clear D. Deletions cut 3 bases from V and 0 bases from J, with 8 bases between. The CDR3 totals 14 residues. Germline V CDR1 and CDR2: MNHNY, SVGAGI (reference sequence). The CDR3 sequence is CASSYGGMNTEAFF. The CDR3 region has the DNA TGTGCCAGCAGTTATGGAGGAATGAACACTGAAGCTTTCTTT.

The rearrangement links TRBV4-1 to TRBJ2-5; TRBD1 might be the D (6 bases). Germline V gives CDR1 MGHRA, CDR2 YSYEKL. Trimming took off 5 bases at V and 5 bases at J, with 12 bases between the two ends. This CDR3 comprises 13 residues. In DNA, the CDR3 is TGCGCCAGCAGCAAAGGGACAAGGGAGACCCAGTACTTC. This codes for CASSKGTRETQYF.

The chain employs TRBV6-6 and TRBJ2-7; 11 bases align to TRBD2. V was clipped by 6 bases and J by 7 bases; unmatched bases: 11. CDR3 length: 15 amino acids. CDR1 is MNHNY, CDR2 SVGAGI, per germline (reference sequence). The CDR3 DNA is TGTGCCAGCAGCCGAGAACTAGCGGGGGTGGGTGAGCAGTACTTC. Amino acid sequence: CASSRELAGVGEQYF.

The genes are TRBV18 and TRBJ2-1; D might be TRBD1 (6 bases). V lost 2 bases to trimming and J lost 7 bases, with 15 bases between them. Germline V gives CDR1 KGHSH, CDR2 LQKENI. CDR3 length: 15 amino acids. The chain's CDR3 is CASSPDPRQGNEQFF. The DNA for the CDR3 is TGTGCCAGCTCACCAGACCCCCGTCAGGGGAATGAGCAGTTCTTC.

V gene TRBV5-1 combines with J gene TRBJ2-3; 11 bases match TRBD2. This CDR3 comprises 16 residues. V was clipped by 4 bases and J by 0 bases; unmatched bases: 4. Germline V gene data show CDR1 as SGHRS and CDR2 as YFSETQ. CDR3 region: CASSPTSGGSTDTQYF. As DNA, the CDR3 is TGCGCCAGCAGCCCAACTAGCGGGGGAAGCACAGATACGCAGTATTTT.

The chain is built from TRBV19 and TRBJ1-1; perhaps TRBD1 as D (6 bases). From germline, CDR1 is LNHDA and CDR2 SQIVND (reference sequence). Between the trimmed V and J ends, which lost 4 bases and 2 bases, there was a span of 11 bases. The CDR3 consists of 14 residues. For the CDR3, the DNA is TGTGCCAGTAGTAACGGACAGATAAACACTGAAGCTTTCTTT. The encoded protein is CASSNGQINTEAFF.

Only a few counts were recorded for this clone. The gene calls are TRBV27 and TRBJ1-6; 8 bases map to TRBD1. The CDR3 spans 16 residues. The germline V gene encodes CDR1 MNHEY and CDR2 SMNVEV (reference sequence). Trimming cost V 6 bases and J 9 bases; bases outside gene matches: 13. The CDR3 sequence: CASSLTGQGGVSPLHF. The CDR3 DNA follows: TGTGCCAGCAGCCTGACCGGACAGGGAGGGGTTTCACCCCTCCACTTT.

The rearrangement uses TRBV7-3 and TRBJ1-6; tentatively, D is TRBD1 (5 bases). This CDR3 spans 15 amino acids. CDR1 and CDR2 from the germline V gene are SGHTA and FQGTGA. V lost 5 bases and J lost 10, with 18 bases in between. This chain's CDR3 is CASSPGRGKGSPLHF. The CDR3 DNA reads TGTGCCAGCAGCCCCGGTCGGGGGAAAGGATCACCCCTCCACTTT.

V gene TRBV5-1 combines with J gene TRBJ2-7, with D perhaps matching TRBD2 (5 bases). The CDR3 is 13 amino acids. Trimming removed 6 bases at V and 2 bases at J, with 12 bases between. Germline CDR1 and CDR2: SGHRS and YFSETQ. The CDR3 bases are TGCGCCAGCACGTCGGGGTCAGCCTACGAGCAGTACTTC. Its translation is CASTSGSAYEQYF.

The chain is built from TRBV12-5 and TRBJ1-2, with D maybe TRBD1 (5 bases). From germline, CDR1 is LGHNT and CDR2 FRNRAP. CDR3 length equals 18 residues. V lost 0 bases to trimming and J lost 0 bases, with 17 bases between them. The CDR3 DNA follows: TGTGCTAGTGGTTTGGTACGGTGCAGGGCGTGGGCTAACTATGGCTACACCTTC. Its translation: CASGLVRCRAWANYGYTF.

The chain has TRBV23-1 and TRBJ1-2, with 8 bases identical to TRBD1. TRBV23-1 is given ORF status, its function remaining uncertain. The CDR3 is made up of 15 amino acids. The V and J ends lost 0 bases and 3 bases, in that order; junction bases with no gene match: 3. The CDR3 DNA is TGCGCCAGCAGTCAATCTGCAGGGGGCGACTATGGCTACACCTTC. Protein product: CASSQSAGGDYGYTF.

The chain couples TRBV5-1 to TRBJ1-1; TRBD1 might be the D (5 bases). The V end lost 0 bases, the J end lost 2 bases, and 11 bases lay between the germline ends. This CDR3 has 15 residues. Per the germline V gene, CDR1 is SGHRS and CDR2 is YFSETQ. CDR3 sequence (DNA): TGCGCCAGCAGCTTGGACGTAACAGGTAACACTGAAGCTTTCTTT. It specifies CASSLDVTGNTEAFF.

This chain connects TRBV5-1 to TRBJ2-5; D may be TRBD2 (5 bases). The germline V gene encodes CDR1 SGHRS and CDR2 YFSETQ. V was shortened by 5 bases and J by 5 bases, with 16 bases between the two germline ends. The CDR3 covers 14 residues. CDR3 protein: CASRMGHTGETQYF. CDR3 nucleotides: TGCGCCAGCAGAATGGGCCACACGGGGGAGACCCAGTACTTC.

The rearrangement links TRBV18 to TRBJ1-6; D remains unclear. This CDR3 is 15 amino acids long. V lost 2 bases, J lost 0 bases, and 5 bases lay in between. CDR1 and CDR2 from the germline V gene are KGHSH and LQKENI. The CDR3, as DNA: TGTGCCAGCTCACCAGGCAGCTCCTATAATTCACCCCTCCACTTT. Protein: CASSPGSSYNSPLHF.

A note on this clone: This same CDR3 is encoded by further DNA sequences in the sample. The V and J genes are TRBV5-6 and TRBJ2-7; D might be TRBD2 (6 bases). The CDR3 runs 17 residues. CDR1 and CDR2 (germline): SGHDT, YYEEEE. V was clipped by 4 bases and J by 6 bases, with 26 bases between them. The CDR3 spells CASSLTMGLVGTLEQYF. Written as DNA, the CDR3 is TGTGCCAGCAGCCTCACGATGGGGCTCGTGGGGACTCTCGAGCAGTACTTC.

The chain is built from TRBV5-1 and TRBJ1-2; D not certain. Germline CDR1 and CDR2: SGHRS and YFSETQ. CDR3 length: 14 amino acids. The V end was cut by 0 bases, the J end by 2 bases, with 8 bases between. CDR3 amino acids: CASSLVPGNYGYTF. The CDR3 DNA reads TGCGCCAGCAGCTTGGTCCCGGGGAACTATGGCTACACCTTC.

CDR3 DNA: TGTGCCAGTAGCAGGGGTAGGGGGCTTTTTTCACCCCTCCACTTT. It codes for CASSRGRGLFSPLHF. The chain combines TRBV19 with TRBJ1-6, with 7 bases identical to TRBD1. Germline trimming cut 6 bases from V and 9 bases from J; bases unmatched to any gene: 11. Germline V gives CDR1 LNHDA, CDR2 SQIVND (reference sequence). The CDR3 runs to 15 residues.

V usage is TRBV4-1 and J usage is TRBJ1-1, with a weak D call TRBD1 (5 bases). Trimming removed 0 bases at V and 1 base at J, with 15 bases between. The CDR3 length is 17 residues. The germline CDR1 and CDR2 sequences are MGHRA and YSYEKL. In DNA form, the CDR3 reads TGCGCCAGCAGCCAAGATGGGAGGGGCCGGGGGAACACTGAAGCTTTCTTT. Its translation: CASSQDGRGRGNTEAFF.

J is TRBJ2-7 and V is TRBV10-2, with 7 bases aligning to TRBD1. The CDR3 sequence is 13 residues long. Germline V gene lookup returns CDR1 WSHSY and CDR2 SAAADI. V lost 6 bases to trimming and J lost 5 bases; unmatched junction nucleotides: 7. CDR3 sequence: CASRSGTENEQYF. CDR3 bases: TGCGCCAGCAGGTCCGGGACAGAAAACGAGCAGTACTTC.

The chain uses TRBV10-2 and TRBJ1-6; 7 nucleotides agree with TRBD1. J was trimmed by 8 bases and V by 2 bases; bases with no gene match: 9. The length of the CDR3 is 16 residues. CDR1 WSHSY and CDR2 SAAADI come from the germline V gene. CDR3 sequence: CASSEKSTGTYSPLHF. CDR3 DNA: TGCGCCAGCAGTGAGAAATCGACAGGGACTTATTCACCCCTCCACTTT.

The chain couples TRBV10-2 to TRBJ1-2; unclear D gene. This CDR3 spans 19 amino acids. CDR1 is WSHSY and CDR2 is SAAADI in the germline V gene. V was cut by 0 bases and J by 7 bases, with 27 bases left in between. CDR3 DNA: TGCGCCAGCAGTGAGTCGACGAGAGGGTATAGTGGCGCGGTCATTGGCTACACCTTC. It encodes CASSESTRGYSGAVIGYTF.

The count of this clone is one. This chain joins TRBV21-1 and TRBJ2-7; the D call of TRBD2 is as the table states it, not checked on the DNA. TRBV21-1 is recorded as a pseudogene. The CDR3 has 17 residues. The CDR3 bases are TGTGCCAGGGGGAAAAGGACTAGCCTCCTCGGCGGGTACGAGCAGTACTTC. Translation gives CARGKRTSLLGGYEQYF.